This T cell receptor (beta chain) was sequenced in a study of patients and donors after allogeneic stem cell transplantation. MiXCR, applied by TCRdb to the RT-PCR reads, yields one record per CDR3 protein. The table has roughly 880,000 distinct CDR3 sequences, over 15% seen once. This clonotype has a handful of counts. With 5 bases clipped from V and 0 bases from J, the junction kept 11 bases outside the gene matches. This CDR3 has 19 amino acids. Germline CDR1 reads SGHAT; CDR2 reads FQDESV (reference sequence). Sequencing was done on a sample of blood, either unsorted or a sorted T cell fraction (not recorded which). The chain recombines TRBV11-1 with TRBJ2-1; TRBD2 matches at 12 bases. The sequence was collected from a human donor who was either an allogeneic HSCT recipient or a stem cell or donor lymphocyte infusion donor (not recorded which). It is not recorded whose cells these are; they may come from a transplant donor. The CDR3 region is CASSQSSGGARGSYNEQFF. As DNA, the CDR3 is TGTGCCAGCAGCCAATCTAGCGGGGGGGCCCGTGGCTCCTACAATGAGCAGTTCTTC.